The 18 T cell receptor beta chains below were found in one sample sequenced in a study of cytotoxic CD8 clonotypes in ibrutinib-treated CLL. Sequenced by immunoSEQ multiplex PCR; TCRdb stores in-frame clones only, minus some. The data show some 100,000 clones, with 45% to 65% seen just once and about 40% held by the top ten. The sequencing here drew on PBMCs, taken after 24 months of ibrutinib treatment. The receptor source for this set is a human donor with chronic lymphocytic leukemia.

This chain connects TRBV9 to TRBJ2-3; no clear D gene. Germline CDR1 is SGDLS and CDR2 is YYNGEE. Trimming took 4 bases from V and 2 from J, leaving 11 bases between them. This CDR3 is 14 amino acids long. The CDR3 DNA reads TGTGCCAGCAGCTCCCAGACTGTCACAGATACGCAGTATTTT. The encoded protein is CASSSQTVTDTQYF.

The sample holds one count of this clone. This chain connects TRBV15 to TRBJ2-5; D ambiguous. In germline, CDR1 is LNHNV, CDR2 YYDKDF (reference sequence). The ends were cut back, 1 base at V and 9 bases at J, with 15 bases in the middle. There are 14 residues in the CDR3. The CDR3 region has the DNA TGTGCCACCAGCAGAGCGGTGTGGCGTGGTCCCCAGTACTTC. Amino acid sequence: CATSRAVWRGPQYF.

This clone has a handful of counts. The rearrangement joins TRBV19 to TRBJ1-4, with 8 bases identical to TRBD1. V trimming: 6 bases; J trimming: 7 bases; junction bases outside the gene matches: 13. Germline values: CDR1 LNHDA, CDR2 SQIVND (reference sequence). The CDR3 spans 16 residues. CDR3 residues: CASSTKGAGTGEKLFF. The CDR3 coding sequence is TGTGCCAGTAGCACAAAAGGAGCCGGGACAGGTGAAAAACTGTTTTTT.

In DNA form, the CDR3 reads TGTGCCTGGAGTCGCGGTAGCTCTGGAAACACCATATATTTT. Translation gives CAWSRGSSGNTIYF. The chain carries TRBV30 and TRBJ1-3, with D hard to call. V was cut by 2 bases and J by 0 bases, with 8 bases left in between. The V gene's germline CDR1 is GTSNPN and CDR2 SVGIG (reference sequence). The length of the CDR3 is 14 residues.

The rearrangement links TRBV11-3 to TRBJ1-3; the D is unclear. The V gene's germline CDR1 is SGHNT and CDR2 YENEEA. V lost 1 base and J lost 2, with 9 bases in between. The CDR3 is 15 amino acids. The CDR3 bases are TGTGCCAGCAGCTTAGGACTTGGAACTGGAAACACCATATATTTT. Amino acid sequence: CASSLGLGTGNTIYF.

The chain employs TRBV6-5 and TRBJ1-5; 7 bases are a match to TRBD1. The V gene end was trimmed by 6 bases and the J gene end by 3 bases; junction bases not matched to a gene: 5. CDR1 and CDR2 (germline): MNHEY, SVGAGI. The CDR3 has 14 residues. In DNA form, the CDR3 reads TGTGCCAGCAGATCAGGGGGAGACAATCAGCCCCAGCATTTT. Protein sequence: CASRSGGDNQPQHF.

The gene calls are TRBV2 and TRBJ2-5, with 11 bases fitting TRBD2. The ends lost 4 bases at V and 2 bases at J; junction bases unmatched: 3. The CDR3 consists of 15 residues. Germline V gene sequence: CDR1 SNHLY, CDR2 FYNNEI. The CDR3 is CASSVAGGHQETQYF. The CDR3 DNA is TGTGCCAGCAGTGTAGCGGGGGGGCATCAAGAGACCCAGTACTTC.

The V and J genes are TRBV4-2 and TRBJ1-4; no clear D. V gave up 3 bases and J gave up 5 bases, with 13 bases separating them. CDR1 is LGHNA, CDR2 YNFKEQ, per germline. The CDR3 extends over 15 amino acids. CDR3 DNA: TGTGCCAGCAGCCAGACTTTCCGGGCCAATGAAAAACTGTTTTTT. This translates into CASSQTFRANEKLFF.

The rearrangement joins TRBV5-6 to TRBJ2-1, with 7 bases that match TRBD1. V shed 4 bases and J 8 bases; nucleotides not matched to a gene: 6. CDR1 and CDR2 from the germline V gene are SGHDT and YYEEEE. There are 13 residues in the CDR3. DNA for the CDR3: TGTGCCAGCAGCGCGACAGGGTTAGATGAGCAGTTCTTC. It yields the protein CASSATGLDEQFF.

In its sample, this clone was seen a few times. The chain carries TRBV7-2 and TRBJ2-3; 10 bases are a match to TRBD2. There are 14 residues in the CDR3. Germline V gives CDR1 SGHTA, CDR2 FQGNSA. V dropped 6 bases and J dropped 4; count of bases not matched to a gene: 4. The CDR3 protein is CASRPGLAADTQYF. The CDR3, as DNA: TGTGCCAGCAGACCCGGACTAGCGGCAGATACGCAGTATTTT.

The V gene is TRBV11-3, the J gene TRBJ2-1, with 10 nucleotides matching TRBD2. CDR1 is SGHNT and CDR2 is YENEEA in the germline V gene. The J segment lost 4 bases and the V segment lost 5 bases, leaving 5 bases of the junction unmatched. The length of the CDR3 is 15 residues. In DNA form, the CDR3 reads TGTGCCAGCAGCGCACTAGCGGGACCTTACAATGAGCAGTTCTTC. Its translation is CASSALAGPYNEQFF.

V gene TRBV13 combines with J gene TRBJ2-1; D may be TRBD1 or TRBD2 (6 bases each). V lost 5 bases to trimming and J lost 8 bases, with 22 bases between them. This CDR3 is 16 amino acids long. In germline, CDR1 is PRHDT, CDR2 FYEKMQ (reference sequence). For the CDR3, the DNA is TGTGCCAGCAGCATATTTTCGGGGGCGCCGGGTTATGAGCAGTTCTTC. This sequence encodes CASSIFSGAPGYEQFF.

V and J are TRBV6-5 and TRBJ2-5; D call uncertain. The CDR3 totals 13 residues. Per germline, CDR1 MNHEY and CDR2 SVGAGI. Trimming took 1 base from V and 2 from J, leaving 5 bases between them. CDR3 DNA: TGTGCCAGCAGTTACTGGAAGCAAGAGACCCAGTACTTC. It translates to CASSYWKQETQYF.

V is TRBV30 and J is TRBJ1-2; possibly TRBD1 for D (5 bases). Trimming removed 3 bases at V and 4 bases at J, with 15 bases between. The CDR3 length is 14 residues. Germline values: CDR1 GTSNPN, CDR2 SVGIG (reference sequence). CDR3: CAWRISGTSYGYTF. The CDR3, as DNA: TGTGCCTGGAGAATCTCCGGGACTTCCTATGGCTACACCTTC.

The chain couples TRBV9 to TRBJ2-6; D gene ambiguous. Per germline, CDR1 SGDLS and CDR2 YYNGEE. This CDR3 has 14 residues. V dropped 2 bases and J dropped 2 bases, with 5 bases sitting between them. The DNA for the CDR3 is TGTGCCAGCAGCGTCCGTACTGGGGCCAACGTCCTGACTTTC. It is translated as CASSVRTGANVLTF.

This clone has only a few counts. The V call is TRBV6-5, the J call TRBJ2-7, with TRBD1 matching over 9 bases. Germline V gene data show CDR1 as MNHEY and CDR2 as SVGAGI. There are 16 residues in the CDR3. V lost 0 bases, J lost 4 bases, and 7 bases stayed unmatched. The CDR3 nucleotides are TGTGCCAGCAGTTACTCCTCCCCGGGACAGGGATACGAGCAGTACTTC. This codes for CASSYSSPGQGYEQYF.

V is TRBV11-2 and J is TRBJ2-7; D unclear. The V and J ends lost 6 bases and 0 bases respectively, with 12 bases between them. CDR3 length: 14 residues. The germline CDR1 and CDR2 sequences are SGHAT and FQNNGV. CDR3 nucleotides: TGTGCCAGCAGTAACCCGAGTGCCTCCTACGAGCAGTACTTC. Its protein product is CASSNPSASYEQYF.

This clone showed up just once. The gene calls are TRBV15 and TRBJ2-2; tentative D call: TRBD1 (5 bases). V gave up 1 base and J gave up 4 bases, with 10 bases separating them. The germline V gene has CDR1 LNHNV and CDR2 YYDKDF (reference sequence). The CDR3 loop spans 15 amino acids. The DNA for the CDR3 is TGTGCCACCAGCAGAGCCCAGGGTGGCACCGGGGAGCTGTTTTTT. This sequence encodes CATSRAQGGTGELFF.